This TCR beta chain was profiled in a study of blood T cell repertoires in COVID-19. Overall study: Researchers got acute and convalescent COVID-19 samples from the United States, Italy and Spain. Nucleic acid was either cDNA or gDNA, and it came from T cells, B-cell-depleted T cells, or PBMCs.

The CDR3 loop spans 11 amino acids. Trimming took off 2 bases at V and 6 bases at J, with 4 bases between the two ends. The germline gives CDR1 DFQATT, CDR2 SNEGSKA (reference sequence). Source study methods: Nucleated cell number was recorded as an estimate derived from reference gene primer amplification. Profiled with immunoSEQ multiplex PCR; TCRdb holds only in-frame clones, not every one. The V and J calls and clone size are taken from that table; D and trimming were inferred from the DNA. The sample has 300,000 to 350,000 clones; roughly 87% are singletons. The rearrangement links TRBV20-1 to TRBJ1-4, with D hard to call. This receptor was obtained from a man aged 18 to 35 with active or convalescent COVID-19. Sequencing was carried out using peripheral blood. CDR3 sequence: CSARQDEKLFF. The CDR3 DNA reads TGCAGTGCTAGACAGGATGAAAAACTGTTTTTT.